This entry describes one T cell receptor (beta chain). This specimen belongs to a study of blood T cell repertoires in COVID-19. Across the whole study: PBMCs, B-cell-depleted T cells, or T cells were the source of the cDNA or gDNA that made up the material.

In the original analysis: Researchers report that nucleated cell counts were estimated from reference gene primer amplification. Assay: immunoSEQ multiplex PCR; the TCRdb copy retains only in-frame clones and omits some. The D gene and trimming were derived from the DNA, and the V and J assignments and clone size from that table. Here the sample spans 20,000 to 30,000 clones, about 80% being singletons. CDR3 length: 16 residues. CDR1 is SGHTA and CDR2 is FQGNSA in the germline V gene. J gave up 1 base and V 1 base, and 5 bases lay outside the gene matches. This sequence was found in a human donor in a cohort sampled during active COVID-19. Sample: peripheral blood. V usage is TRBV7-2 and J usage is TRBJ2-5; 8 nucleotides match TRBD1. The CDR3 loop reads CASSLGSRGPQETQYF. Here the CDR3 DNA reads TGTGCCAGCAGCTTAGGCTCCAGGGGGCCCCAAGAGACCCAGTACTTC.